One sample yielded the 32 T cell receptor beta chains listed below, sequenced in a study of cytotoxic CD8 clonotypes in ibrutinib-treated CLL. Clones were sequenced by immunoSEQ multiplex PCR, and TCRdb holds only the in-frame ones, with some missing. The sample comprises around 310,000 clones, approximately 80% of which are singletons, and over 5.5% rests with the top ten. Sequenced material: PBMCs, taken before ibrutinib treatment. These receptors all come from a human donor with chronic lymphocytic leukemia.

V gene TRBV5-6 combines with J gene TRBJ1-2; D not certain. The germline V and J ends were trimmed by 2 bases and 0 bases, with 11 bases remaining between them. This CDR3 contains 15 residues. Germline V gives CDR1 SGHDT, CDR2 YYEEEE. The CDR3 region has the DNA TGTGCCAGCAGCTTAGGCAGCCTTACTAACTATGGCTACACCTTC. Its protein is CASSLGSLTNYGYTF.

This clone appeared once. This rearrangement joins TRBV12-5 to TRBJ2-1; TRBD1 is a possible D gene (6 bases). The germline V gene encodes CDR1 LGHNT and CDR2 FRNRAP. This CDR3 spans 15 amino acids. Trimming removed 4 bases at V and 4 bases at J, with 14 bases between. The CDR3 region is CASGSLVQGYNEQFF. CDR3 nucleotides: TGTGCTAGTGGTTCGCTCGTTCAGGGGTACAATGAGCAGTTCTTC. The full variable domain, completed using reference TRBV12-5 and TRBJ2-1, is DARVTQTPRHKVTEMGQEVTMRCQPILGHNTVFWYRQTMMQGLELLAYFRNRAPLDDSGMPKDRFSAEMPDATLATLKIQPSEPRDSAVYFCASGSLVQGYNEQFFGPGTRLTVL.

The chain combines TRBV15 with TRBJ2-3; TRBD2 aligns across 8 bases. V lost 1 base, J lost 3 bases, and 0 bases stayed unmatched. Per the germline V gene, CDR1 is LNHNV and CDR2 is YYDKDF (reference sequence). The CDR3 loop spans 14 amino acids. Here the CDR3 DNA reads TGTGCCACCAGCAGAGGCGGGGGGACAGATACGCAGTATTTT. Translation: CATSRGGGTDTQYF.

The chain has TRBV7-7 and TRBJ2-5; D not certain. CDR1 SSHAT and CDR2 FNYEAQ come from the germline V gene (reference sequence). Trimming removed 2 bases at V and 0 bases at J, with 7 bases between. The CDR3 length is 14 residues. DNA for the CDR3: TGTGCCAGCAGCTTACCTCTCCACCAAGAGACCCAGTACTTC. This gives the protein CASSLPLHQETQYF.

Notes on this clone: This sample also contains other DNA sequences that code for the same CDR3. The rearrangement joins TRBV18 to TRBJ2-7; perhaps TRBD2 as D (5 bases). Trimming pared 3 bases from V and 0 bases from J, leaving 6 bases between. The CDR3 consists of 13 residues. The germline V gene has CDR1 KGHSH and CDR2 LQKENI. The CDR3 region has the DNA TGTGCCAGCTCACCGGCGGGCTCCTACGAGCAGTACTTC. Translation: CASSPAGSYEQYF.

The sample holds one count of this clone. V usage is TRBV7-2 and J usage is TRBJ2-7, with TRBD1 matching over 9 bases. Germline assignment: CDR1 SGHTA and CDR2 FQGNSA. The CDR3 contains 15 residues. V was pared by 6 bases and J by 5 bases, with 11 bases of the junction left unmatched. As DNA, the CDR3 is TGTGCCAGCAGTTTCCCGGGACAGGGCACAGACGAGCAGTACTTC. Translation: CASSFPGQGTDEQYF.

The CDR3 DNA sequence: TGTGCCTGGAGTGTCAGTCTGGGCAATCAGCCCCAGCATTTT. Its translation is CAWSVSLGNQPQHF. The rearrangement joins TRBV30 to TRBJ1-5; D is ambiguous. The CDR3 extends over 14 amino acids. With 0 bases removed from V and 2 bases from J, the gap between germline ends came to 8 bases. Germline V gene sequence: CDR1 GTSNPN, CDR2 SVGIG (reference sequence).

This clone was found a few times. The chain has TRBV7-9 and TRBJ1-3; D call uncertain. Trimming cost V 2 bases and J 4 bases, with 9 bases left between them. This CDR3 comprises 14 residues. Germline V gene sequence: CDR1 SEHNR, CDR2 FQNEAQ (reference sequence). The CDR3 nucleotides are TGTGCCAGCAGCTTAATGTTGGCCGGAAACACCATATATTTT. This codes for CASSLMLAGNTIYF.

This clone has only one observation. The chain combines TRBV14 with TRBJ1-1, with unresolved D. The CDR3 runs to 15 residues. CDR1 is SGHDN, CDR2 FVKESK, per germline. Trimming took 4 bases from V and 2 from J, leaving 14 bases between them. The CDR3 protein is CASSLVAGPNTEAFF. CDR3 coding DNA: TGTGCCAGCAGCCTCGTGGCAGGACCAAACACTGAAGCTTTCTTT. Full variable domain (outside the CDR3, taken from reference TRBV14 and TRBJ1-1): EAGVTQFPSHSVIEKGQTVTLRCDPISGHDNLYWYRRVMGKEIKFLLHFVKESKQDESGMPNNRFLAERTGGTYSTLKVQPAELEDSGVYFCASSLVAGPNTEAFFGQGTRLTVV.

This chain joins TRBV10-3 and TRBJ1-3, with no clear D. V was cut by 10 bases and J by 9 bases, with 22 bases left in between. Per germline, CDR1 ENHRY and CDR2 SYGVKD. CDR3 length equals 14 residues. In nucleotides, the CDR3 is TGTGCCAACAGCCCCGGGCAGGCGGGAGGCACCATATATTTT. It encodes CANSPGQAGGTIYF.

The chain carries TRBV7-9 and TRBJ2-1; 10 bases fit TRBD2. CDR3 size: 17 residues. Trimming took 4 bases from V and 8 from J; bases not matched to a gene: 14. The germline V gene encodes CDR1 SEHNR and CDR2 FQNEAQ (reference sequence). The CDR3 spells CASSSNPSSGGFYEQFF. CDR3 in DNA: TGTGCCAGCAGCTCCAACCCATCTAGCGGGGGATTTTATGAGCAGTTCTTC.

The chain links TRBV30 to TRBJ2-2, with unresolved D. V gave up 4 bases and J gave up 6 bases, with 9 bases separating them. The CDR3 is 12 amino acids. The germline V gene encodes CDR1 GTSNPN and CDR2 SVGIG (reference sequence). The CDR3 region has the DNA TGTGCCTGGACATCTGGGGCCGGGGAGCTGTTTTTT. Amino acid sequence: CAWTSGAGELFF.

DNA of the CDR3: TGTGCCAGTAGTATCCCCAGCGCAGGGGGCCTCAATCAGCCCCAGCATTTT. Its protein is CASSIPSAGGLNQPQHF. This chain joins TRBV19 and TRBJ1-5, with 8 positions matching TRBD1. Looked up from germline, CDR1 is LNHDA and CDR2 is SQIVND (reference sequence). The CDR3 loop spans 17 amino acids. Germline trimming cut 3 bases from V and 3 bases from J; bases unmatched to any gene: 10.

The chain recombines TRBV27 with TRBJ2-7, with 11 bases aligning to TRBD2. CDR3 length: 15 residues. Germline lookup yields CDR1 MNHEY and CDR2 SMNVEV (reference sequence). V shed 6 bases, J shed 0 bases, and the junction held 4 bases outside the gene matches. Here the CDR3 reads CASRLGTSGSYEQYF. The CDR3 DNA reads TGTGCCAGCAGGCTGGGGACTAGCGGCTCCTACGAGCAGTACTTC.

J is TRBJ2-1 and V is TRBV7-8; 11 positions match TRBD2. Germline assignment: CDR1 SGHVS and CDR2 FQNEAQ. This CDR3 has 13 residues. V dropped 6 bases and J dropped 9; count of bases not matched to a gene: 4. The CDR3 DNA is TGTGCCAGCAGACTAGCGGGAGCGATTGAGCAGTTCTTC. Its protein is CASRLAGAIEQFF. Full variable domain (rest looked up from reference TRBV7-8 and TRBJ2-1): GAGVSQSPRYKVAKRGQDVALRCDPISGHVSLFWYQQALGQGPEFLTYFQNEAQLDKSGLPSDRFFAERPEGSVSTLKIQRTQQEDSAVYLCASRLAGAIEQFFGPGTRLTVL.

J is TRBJ2-5 and V is TRBV5-4; 7 bases align to TRBD2. Germline V gene sequence: CDR1 SGHNT, CDR2 YYREEE (reference sequence). The CDR3 is 13 amino acids. V lost 1 base and J lost 4; bases outside the gene matches: 1. The CDR3 reads CASSLWGGETQYF. The DNA for the CDR3 is TGTGCCAGCAGCTTGTGGGGGGGAGAGACCCAGTACTTC. The whole variable domain, remainder taken from reference TRBV5-4 and TRBJ2-5, is ETGVTQSPTHLIKTRGQQVTLRCSSQSGHNTVSWYQQALGQGPQFIFQYYREEENGRGNFPPRFSGLQFPNYSSELNVNALELDDSALYLCASSLWGGETQYFGPGTRLLVL.

V usage is TRBV30 and J usage is TRBJ2-3; D unclear. Germline CDR1 and CDR2: GTSNPN and SVGIG (reference sequence). Trimming stripped 5 bases from V and 4 bases from J, with 7 bases between. The length of the CDR3 is 11 residues. The CDR3 reads CAWANSDTQYF. The CDR3 bases are TGTGCCTGGGCGAATTCAGATACGCAGTATTTT.

The chain has TRBV15 and TRBJ2-5; 10 bases fit TRBD1. CDR3 length equals 14 residues. The trim removed 5 bases at V and 5 bases at J, leaving 5 bases unmatched. The V gene's germline CDR1 is LNHNV and CDR2 YYDKDF (reference sequence). This chain's CDR3 is CATSGGQGIETQYF. The CDR3, as DNA: TGTGCCACCAGCGGGGGACAGGGGATCGAGACCCAGTACTTC.

CDR3 sequence: CASSLSGLYGANVLTF. The CDR3 DNA sequence: TGTGCCAGCAGTTTATCTGGACTCTACGGGGCCAACGTCCTGACTTTC. The J gene is TRBJ2-6, the V gene TRBV27, with D perhaps matching TRBD2 (5 bases). Germline CDR1 reads MNHEY; CDR2 reads SMNVEV (reference sequence). This CDR3 comprises 16 residues. V gave up 0 bases and J gave up 4 bases, with 10 bases separating them.

As regards this clone: One end of the junction does not line up with germline, which may come from a read error. This rearrangement joins TRBV9 to TRBJ2-1; no definite D call. This CDR3 has 9 amino acids. In germline, CDR1 is SGDLS, CDR2 YYNGEE. CDR3 residues: CASSPRLIF. Written as DNA, the CDR3 is TGTGCCAGCAGCCCCCGCCTAATCTTC.

This clone was recorded only once. The J gene is TRBJ2-7, the V gene TRBV27; TRBD2 matches 11 bases. Germline CDR1 reads MNHEY; CDR2 reads SMNVEV (reference sequence). The junction had 10 bases not matched to a gene; V was cut back by 5 bases and J by 7 bases. This CDR3 has 15 amino acids. The CDR3 region is CASSPLPGLAAEQYF. In DNA form, the CDR3 reads TGTGCCAGCAGTCCGCTCCCGGGACTAGCGGCTGAGCAGTACTTC.

The chain has TRBV19 and TRBJ2-2; D is unresolved. The germline CDR1 and CDR2 sequences are LNHDA and SQIVND (reference sequence). The V and J ends lost 4 bases and 6 bases respectively, with 6 bases between them. CDR3 length: 12 residues. The CDR3 DNA reads TGTGCCAGTAGTAAGGCCCCCGGGGAGCTGTTTTTT. It specifies CASSKAPGELFF.

J is TRBJ1-2 and V is TRBV19, with D tentatively TRBD1 (6 bases). The CDR3 length is 16 residues. V lost 7 bases to trimming and J lost 1 base, with 19 bases between them. Germline V gene lookup returns CDR1 LNHDA and CDR2 SQIVND (reference sequence). DNA for the CDR3: TGTGCCAGTAAGGAAACTCTCGACAGGCATAACTATGGCTACACCTTC. Translating it yields CASKETLDRHNYGYTF.

The chain joins TRBV19 to TRBJ1-2; D is unresolved. Per the germline V gene, CDR1 is LNHDA and CDR2 is SQIVND (reference sequence). V was pared by 0 bases and J by 7 bases, with 9 bases between. The CDR3 contains 13 residues. The CDR3 loop is CASSIDGRVGYTF. CDR3 in DNA: TGTGCCAGTAGTATAGATGGCCGGGTTGGCTACACCTTC.

CDR3 residues: CASSYRGTSGTDTQYF. CDR3 coding DNA: TGTGCCAGCAGTTACCGAGGGACTAGCGGCACAGATACGCAGTATTTT. J is TRBJ2-3 and V is TRBV6-5, with 10 bases lining up with TRBD2. This CDR3 has 16 residues. Germline V gene lookup returns CDR1 MNHEY and CDR2 SVGAGI. V gave up 2 bases and J gave up 1 base; unmatched junction bases: 3.

V usage is TRBV16 and J usage is TRBJ2-7; tentative D call: TRBD2 (5 bases). The germline gives CDR1 KGHSY, CDR2 FQNENV. V dropped 5 bases and J dropped 6 bases, with 17 bases sitting between them. CDR3 size: 14 residues. CDR3 nucleotides: TGTGCCAGCAGCACTCGTCGGGCGGGCAGCGAGCAGTACTTC. This sequence encodes CASSTRRAGSEQYF.

This chain connects TRBV6-6 to TRBJ1-4; 9 bases map to TRBD1. This CDR3 is 15 amino acids long. Germline V gene data show CDR1 as MNHNY and CDR2 as SVGAGI (reference sequence). Losses at the gene ends were 2 bases for V and 3 bases for J; bases not matched to a gene: 1. CDR3 loop: CASSYRTGANEKLFF. CDR3 DNA sequence: TGTGCCAGCAGTTACCGGACAGGGGCTAATGAAAAACTGTTTTTT.

This chain joins TRBV5-8 and TRBJ2-5, with 9 bases fitting TRBD2. V lost 4 bases to trimming and J lost 4 bases; unmatched junction nucleotides: 5. Germline V CDR1 and CDR2: SGHTS, YDEGEE. The CDR3 totals 14 residues. The CDR3 loop reads CASSPGGGVETQYF. The CDR3 bases are TGTGCCAGCAGCCCCGGCGGGGGGGTAGAGACCCAGTACTTC. Supplemented by reference TRBV5-8 and TRBJ2-5, the full variable domain reads EAGVTQSPTHLIKTRGQQATLRCSPISGHTSVYWYQQALGLGLQFLLWYDEGEERNRGNFPPRFSGRQFPNYSSELNVNALELEDSALYLCASSPGGGVETQYFGPGTRLLVL.

This clone was found once. The chain couples TRBV7-6 to TRBJ1-4; D gene ambiguous. Per the germline V gene, CDR1 is SGHVS and CDR2 is FNYEAQ. CDR3 length: 15 residues. V lost 5 bases and J 0 bases, leaving 10 bases between the germline ends. Here the CDR3 reads CASSPSLTTNEKLFF. CDR3 nucleotide sequence: TGTGCCAGCAGCCCATCCCTTACAACTAATGAAAAACTGTTTTTT.

The chain links TRBV4-3 to TRBJ1-2, with TRBD1 as a possible D gene (5 bases). CDR1 LGHNA and CDR2 YSLEER come from the germline V gene. The ends were cut back, 5 bases at V and 3 bases at J, with 13 bases in the middle. The CDR3 covers 14 residues. The CDR3 reads CASSGGDLDYGYTF. The CDR3 DNA is TGCGCCAGCAGCGGCGGGGACCTGGACTATGGCTACACCTTC.

The chain joins TRBV30 to TRBJ2-1; TRBD1 aligns across 9 bases. Trimming at V came to 4 bases and at J to 7 bases, leaving 5 bases not matched to a gene. The germline CDR1 and CDR2 sequences are GTSNPN and SVGIG (reference sequence). The CDR3 contains 13 residues. The CDR3 DNA sequence: TGTGCCTGGAACAGGGGGCTTTGGAATGAGCAGTTCTTC. Protein: CAWNRGLWNEQFF.

This clone turned up a few times. The J gene is TRBJ2-1, the V gene TRBV27; 8 positions match TRBD2. Germline V gene data show CDR1 as MNHEY and CDR2 as SMNVEV (reference sequence). This CDR3 has 13 residues. V lost 5 bases to trimming and J lost 9 bases; unmatched junction nucleotides: 6. The CDR3 DNA follows: TGTGCCAGCAGTCCCCCGGGAGGGGGTGAGCAGTTCTTC. This codes for CASSPPGGGEQFF.